These T cell receptor beta chains were read from a single sample in a study of control samples from healthy donors and cancer patients. The data were produced by immunoSEQ multiplex PCR, yet TCRdb's version contains in-frame clones alone and is incomplete. The sample holds about 120,000 clones, 70% to 90% seen once. The sequencing input was blood. Source of these receptors: a man aged 45-60 years in good health. Each CDR3 is given without its conserved first and last residue. Fields, in order: V gene, clone size, J gene, CDR3 protein. Not every row has a clone size; where given, it reads once, few, many or a size class.

V gene: TRBV21-1; clone size: -; J gene: TRBJ1-4; CDR3 protein: ASSKKLLFLREKLF
V gene: TRBV5-6; clone size: -; J gene: TRBJ1-2; CDR3 protein: ASSWGLYGYT
V gene: TRBV29-1; clone size: -; J gene: TRBJ2-7; CDR3 protein: SVEGGQERSYEQY
V gene: TRBV3-1/TRBV3-2; clone size: -; J gene: TRBJ2-7; CDR3 protein: ASSQGDSSYEQY
V gene: TRBV24-1; clone size: -; J gene: TRBJ1-5; CDR3 protein: ATSGRDLNQPQH
V gene: TRBV5-1; clone size: -; J gene: TRBJ2-5; CDR3 protein: ASSPAGGQETQY
V gene: TRBV6-1; clone size: -; J gene: TRBJ1-1; CDR3 protein: ASSWTLGVDTEAF
V gene: TRBV9; clone size: -; J gene: TRBJ1-2; CDR3 protein: ASSAKDREGPGYT
V gene: TRBV6-4; clone size: -; J gene: TRBJ2-1; CDR3 protein: ASSFAGTDYNEQF
V gene: TRBV5-1; clone size: -; J gene: TRBJ1-1; CDR3 protein: ASSLGRVNTEAF
V gene: TRBV27; clone size: -; J gene: TRBJ1-2; CDR3 protein: ATLQGNYGYT
V gene: TRBV25-1; clone size: -; J gene: TRBJ2-1; CDR3 protein: ASSDDREYNEQF
V gene: TRBV12-3/TRBV12-4; clone size: -; J gene: TRBJ2-7; CDR3 protein: ASSLLQGEQY
V gene: TRBV7-8; clone size: -; J gene: TRBJ1-1; CDR3 protein: ASSLATGGRTEAF
V gene: TRBV4-3; clone size: once; J gene: TRBJ1-3; CDR3 protein: ASSPGDRAGNTIY
V gene: TRBV18; clone size: -; J gene: TRBJ2-1; CDR3 protein: ANSPSGGAHNYNEQF
V gene: TRBV7-2; clone size: -; J gene: TRBJ1-5; CDR3 protein: ASSSRGVNQPQH
V gene: TRBV25-1; clone size: -; J gene: TRBJ1-2; CDR3 protein: ASSDDRERGYGYT
V gene: TRBV2; clone size: -; J gene: TRBJ1-2; CDR3 protein: ASSDRGYYGYT
V gene: TRBV5-6; clone size: -; J gene: TRBJ2-1; CDR3 protein: ASSSLANEQF
V gene: TRBV6-5; clone size: -; J gene: TRBJ1-1; CDR3 protein: ASKLIEEKNTEAF
V gene: TRBV5-1; clone size: -; J gene: TRBJ1-5; CDR3 protein: ASSFNGNQPQH
V gene: TRBV5-1; clone size: -; J gene: TRBJ1-2; CDR3 protein: ASSSSRGRDTRNYGYT
V gene: TRBV19; clone size: -; J gene: TRBJ1-1; CDR3 protein: ASSRDRPMTGGTEAF
V gene: TRBV2; clone size: -; J gene: TRBJ2-1; CDR3 protein: ASSEAASLVEF
V gene: TRBV13; clone size: -; J gene: TRBJ2-1; CDR3 protein: ASSDADRGRSSYNEQF